The present TCR beta chain was sequenced within a study of cytomegalovirus exposure and HLA in healthy donors. Study-wide context: Early released data had around 89 million unique TCRs, all coming from HLA-typed donors.

In regard to this clone: The antigen remains unidentified.

General study points: Later analysis associated a missense DCLRE1C variant with TCR beta V- and J-gene trimming.

PCR used 60 Vbeta primers and 13 Jbeta primers. Only in-frame clones appear in the TCRdb table, and some are missing; sequencing was by immunoSEQ multiplex PCR. Of some 130,000 clones detected, roughly 85% appear once; the ten largest clones hold 6.5% to 8%. This CDR3 has 19 residues. V gave up 0 bases and J gave up 2 bases; unmatched junction bases: 11. From germline, CDR1 is WNHNN and CDR2 SYGVQD (reference sequence). Source material: PBMCs. The sequence derives from a man aged 35-49 years in good health and CMV-seropositive. The chain recombines TRBV10-1 with TRBJ2-3, with TRBD1 matching 10 bases. The CDR3 region is CASSESVYRDRGLTDTQYF. The CDR3 nucleotides are TGCGCCAGCAGTGAGTCGGTGTACCGGGACAGGGGACTCACAGATACGCAGTATTTT.